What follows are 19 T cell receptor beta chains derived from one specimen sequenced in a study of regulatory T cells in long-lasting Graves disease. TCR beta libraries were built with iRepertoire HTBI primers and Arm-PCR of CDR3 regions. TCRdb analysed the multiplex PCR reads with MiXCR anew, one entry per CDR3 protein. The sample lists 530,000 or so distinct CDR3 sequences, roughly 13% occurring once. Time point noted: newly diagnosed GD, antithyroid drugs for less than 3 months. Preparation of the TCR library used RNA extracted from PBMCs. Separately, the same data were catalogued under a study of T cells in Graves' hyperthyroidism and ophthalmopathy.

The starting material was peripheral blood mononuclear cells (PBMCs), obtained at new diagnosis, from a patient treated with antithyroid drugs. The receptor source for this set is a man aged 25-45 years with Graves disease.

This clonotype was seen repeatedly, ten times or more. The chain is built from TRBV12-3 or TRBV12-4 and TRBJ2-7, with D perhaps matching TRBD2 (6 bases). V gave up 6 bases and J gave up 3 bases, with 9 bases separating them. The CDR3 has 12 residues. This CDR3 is CASRASDYEQYF. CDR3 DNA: TGTGCCAGCAGGGCTAGCGACTACGAGCAGTACTTC.

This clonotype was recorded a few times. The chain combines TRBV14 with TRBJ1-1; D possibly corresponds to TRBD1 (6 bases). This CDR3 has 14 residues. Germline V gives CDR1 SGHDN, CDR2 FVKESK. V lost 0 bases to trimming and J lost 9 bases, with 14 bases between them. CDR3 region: CASSQDSYRVKAFF. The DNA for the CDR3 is TGTGCCAGCAGCCAAGACTCTTACAGGGTAAAAGCTTTCTTT.

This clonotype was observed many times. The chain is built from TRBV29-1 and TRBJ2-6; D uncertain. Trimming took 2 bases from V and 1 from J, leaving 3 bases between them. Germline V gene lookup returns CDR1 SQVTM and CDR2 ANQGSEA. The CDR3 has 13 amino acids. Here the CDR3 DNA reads TGCAGCGTTGAACCGTCTGGGGCCAACGTCCTGACTTTC. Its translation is CSVEPSGANVLTF.

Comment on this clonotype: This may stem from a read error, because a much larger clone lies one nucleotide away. This CDR3 is CASKYAGNLGRDTQYF. CDR3 bases: TGTGCCAGCAAGTATGCCGGCAATCTTGGGAGGGATACGCAGTATTTT. This chain connects TRBV6-2 or TRBV6-3 to TRBJ2-3; the D gene is possibly TRBD2 (6 bases). In germline, CDR1 is MNHEY, CDR2 SVGEGT. Trimming took off 7 bases at V and 6 bases at J, with 23 bases between the two ends. The CDR3 sequence is 16 residues long.

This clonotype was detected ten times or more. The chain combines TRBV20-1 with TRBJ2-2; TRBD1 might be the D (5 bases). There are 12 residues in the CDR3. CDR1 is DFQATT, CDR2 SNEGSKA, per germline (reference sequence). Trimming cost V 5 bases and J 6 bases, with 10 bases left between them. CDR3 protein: CSALDTAGELFF. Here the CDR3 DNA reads TGCAGTGCTCTGGACACGGCCGGGGAGCTGTTTTTT.

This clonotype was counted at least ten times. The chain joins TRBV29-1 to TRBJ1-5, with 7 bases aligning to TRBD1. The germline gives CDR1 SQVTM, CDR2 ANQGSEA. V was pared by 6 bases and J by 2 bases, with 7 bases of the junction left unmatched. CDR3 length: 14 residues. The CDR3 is CSVGDRAGNQPQHF. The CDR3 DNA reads TGCAGCGTAGGTGACAGGGCGGGCAATCAGCCCCAGCATTTT. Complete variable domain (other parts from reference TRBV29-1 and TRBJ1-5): SAVISQKPSRDICQRGTSLTIQCQVDSQVTMMFWYRQQPGQSLTLIATANQGSEATYESGFVIDKFPISRPNLTFSTLTVSNMSPEDSSIYLCSVGDRAGNQPQHFGDGTRLSIL.

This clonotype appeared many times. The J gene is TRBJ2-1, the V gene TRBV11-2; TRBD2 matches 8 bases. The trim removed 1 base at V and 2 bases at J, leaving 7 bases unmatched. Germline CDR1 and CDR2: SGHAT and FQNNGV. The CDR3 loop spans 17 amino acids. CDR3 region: CASSLVPPGLAYNEQFF. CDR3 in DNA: TGTGCCAGCAGCTTAGTTCCCCCGGGACTAGCCTACAATGAGCAGTTCTTC.

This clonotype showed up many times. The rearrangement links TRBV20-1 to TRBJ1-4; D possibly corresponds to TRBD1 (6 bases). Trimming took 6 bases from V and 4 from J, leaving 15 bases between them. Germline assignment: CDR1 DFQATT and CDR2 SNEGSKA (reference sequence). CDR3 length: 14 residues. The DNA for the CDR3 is TGCAGTGCAACCCTTCAGGGGTATAATGAAAAACTGTTTTTT. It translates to CSATLQGYNEKLFF.

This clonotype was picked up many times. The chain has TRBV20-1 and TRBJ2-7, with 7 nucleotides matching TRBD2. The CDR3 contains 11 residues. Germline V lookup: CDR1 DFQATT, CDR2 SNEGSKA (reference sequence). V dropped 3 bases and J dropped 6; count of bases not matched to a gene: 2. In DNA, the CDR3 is TGCAGTGCTAGTTCGGGAGGCGAGCAGTACTTC. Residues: CSASSGGEQYF.

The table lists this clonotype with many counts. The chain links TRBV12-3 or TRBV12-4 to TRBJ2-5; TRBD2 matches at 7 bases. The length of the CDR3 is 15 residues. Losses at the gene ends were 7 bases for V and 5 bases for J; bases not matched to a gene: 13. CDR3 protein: CASTPLGGGTETQYF. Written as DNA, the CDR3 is TGTGCCAGCACCCCTCTCGGCGGGGGAACGGAGACCCAGTACTTC.

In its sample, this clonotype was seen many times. CDR3 region: CASSELAYNEQFF. CDR3 DNA sequence: TGTGCCAGCAGTGAGCTTGCCTACAATGAGCAGTTCTTC. V gene TRBV2 combines with J gene TRBJ2-1; D is undetermined. CDR1 is SNHLY and CDR2 is FYNNEI in the germline V gene. The CDR3 has 13 residues. The V end was cut by 3 bases, the J end by 2 bases, with 5 bases between.

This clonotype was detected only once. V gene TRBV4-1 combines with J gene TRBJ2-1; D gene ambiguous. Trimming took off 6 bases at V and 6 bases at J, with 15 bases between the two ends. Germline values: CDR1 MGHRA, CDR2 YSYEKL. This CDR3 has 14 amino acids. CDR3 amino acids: CASSLFTERNEQFF. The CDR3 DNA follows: TGCGCCAGCAGTCTGTTCACAGAGCGCAATGAGCAGTTCTTC.

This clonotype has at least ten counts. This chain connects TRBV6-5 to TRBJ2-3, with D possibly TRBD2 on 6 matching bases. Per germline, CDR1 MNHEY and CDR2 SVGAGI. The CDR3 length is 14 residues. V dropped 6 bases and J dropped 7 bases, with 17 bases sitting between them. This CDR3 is CASRYGTPGNTQYF. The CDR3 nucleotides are TGTGCCAGCAGATACGGGACTCCCGGGAATACGCAGTATTTT.

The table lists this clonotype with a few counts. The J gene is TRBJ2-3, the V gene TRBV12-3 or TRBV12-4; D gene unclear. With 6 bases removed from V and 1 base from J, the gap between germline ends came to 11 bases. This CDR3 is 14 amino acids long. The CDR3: CASSPSAGTDTQYF. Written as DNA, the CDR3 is TGTGCCAGCAGCCCTTCGGCCGGCACAGATACGCAGTATTTT.

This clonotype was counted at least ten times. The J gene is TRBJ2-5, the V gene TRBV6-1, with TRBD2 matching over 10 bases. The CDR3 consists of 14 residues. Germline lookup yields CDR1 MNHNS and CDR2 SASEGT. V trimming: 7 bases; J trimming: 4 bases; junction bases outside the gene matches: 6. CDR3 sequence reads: CASIGAGGGETQYF. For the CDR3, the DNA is TGTGCCAGCATCGGAGCGGGAGGGGGAGAGACCCAGTACTTC.

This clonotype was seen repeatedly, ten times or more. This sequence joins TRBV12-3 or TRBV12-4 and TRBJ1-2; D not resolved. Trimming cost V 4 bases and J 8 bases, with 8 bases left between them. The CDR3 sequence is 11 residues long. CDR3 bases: TGTGCCAGCAGTTCGGGGAACGGCTACACCTTC. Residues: CASSSGNGYTF.

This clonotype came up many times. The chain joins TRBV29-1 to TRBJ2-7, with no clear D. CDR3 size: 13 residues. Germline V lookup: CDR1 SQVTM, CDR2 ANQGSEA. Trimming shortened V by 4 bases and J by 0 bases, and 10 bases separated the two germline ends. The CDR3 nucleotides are TGCAGCGTTGGGGCGGACCGCTCCTACGAGCAGTACTTC. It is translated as CSVGADRSYEQYF.

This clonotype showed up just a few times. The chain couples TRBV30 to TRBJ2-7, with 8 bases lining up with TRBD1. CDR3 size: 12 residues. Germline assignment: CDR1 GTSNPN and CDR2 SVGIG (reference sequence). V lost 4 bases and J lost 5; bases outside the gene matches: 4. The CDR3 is CAWTTGADEQYF. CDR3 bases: TGTGCCTGGACGACAGGGGCAGACGAGCAGTACTTC.

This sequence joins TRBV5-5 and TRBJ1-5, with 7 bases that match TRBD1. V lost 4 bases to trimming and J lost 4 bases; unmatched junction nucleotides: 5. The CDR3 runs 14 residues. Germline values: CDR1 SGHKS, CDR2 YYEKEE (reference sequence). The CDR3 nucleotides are TGTGCCAGCAGCGTCGGGACAGCTAATCAGCCCCAGCATTTT. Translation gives CASSVGTANQPQHF.